This TCR beta chain comes out of a study of T cells in Graves' hyperthyroidism and ophthalmopathy. Study outcomes and limitations: Among clonotypes expanded in thyroid above 0.001, most were also found in blood. Median prediction lead before ophthalmopathy onset was around 7 months with the model. Ophthalmopathy stood apart from stable hyperthyroidism in a 13 V-J model.

The CDR3 is 11 residues long. Germline loops: CDR1 MNHNS, CDR2 SASEGT. The germline V and J ends were trimmed by 8 bases and 5 bases, with 10 bases remaining between them. A remark on this clonotype: Its specificity is unknown.

Graves' hyperthyroidism qualified as stable when ophthalmopathy did not progress within 18 months. Regions amplified from RNA transcripts were the TCR beta CDR3 regions. The HTBI primer set drove a first-round RT-PCR of the TCR CDR3. MiXCR, run by TCRdb on the multiplex PCR reads, gives a single entry per CDR3 protein. The sample includes 300,000 or so distinct CDR3 sequences, roughly 17% seen only once; the top ten take around 34%. The receptor was derived from a young man with Graves' hyperthyroidism. Sequences were obtained from blood. V and J are TRBV6-1 and TRBJ2-7, with D tentatively TRBD2 (6 bases). CDR3 in amino acids: CASGDSDEQYF. DNA of the CDR3: TGTGCCAGCGGGGACTCTGACGAGCAGTACTTC.